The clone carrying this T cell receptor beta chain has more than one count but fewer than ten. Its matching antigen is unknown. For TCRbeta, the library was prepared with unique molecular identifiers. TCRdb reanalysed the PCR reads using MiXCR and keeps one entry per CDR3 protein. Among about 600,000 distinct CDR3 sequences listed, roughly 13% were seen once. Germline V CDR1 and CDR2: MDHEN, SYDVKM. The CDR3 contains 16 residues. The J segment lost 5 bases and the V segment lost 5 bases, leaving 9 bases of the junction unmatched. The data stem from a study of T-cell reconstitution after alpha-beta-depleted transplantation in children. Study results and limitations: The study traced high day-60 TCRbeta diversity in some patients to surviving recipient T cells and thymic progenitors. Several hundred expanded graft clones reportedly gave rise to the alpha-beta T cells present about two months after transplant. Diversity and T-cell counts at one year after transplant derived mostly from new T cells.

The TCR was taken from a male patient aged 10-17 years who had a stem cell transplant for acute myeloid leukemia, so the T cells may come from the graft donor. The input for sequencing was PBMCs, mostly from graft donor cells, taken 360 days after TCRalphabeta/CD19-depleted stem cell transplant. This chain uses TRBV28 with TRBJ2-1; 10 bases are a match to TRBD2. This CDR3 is CASSPLAGVRDNEQFF. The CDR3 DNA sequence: TGTGCCAGCAGTCCCCTAGCGGGAGTTCGAGACAATGAGCAGTTCTTC.